This entry is about one T cell receptor beta chain. The sample comes from a study of CD8+ T cells in alopecia areata. As to treatment: oral pan-JAK inhibitor, 5-10 mg twice daily. The CDR3 contains 12 residues. V shed 5 bases and J shed 6 bases, with 13 bases lying between them. The germline gives CDR1 GTSNPN, CDR2 SVGIG (reference sequence). Sequencing used cDNA as its template, made by extracting RNA and reverse transcribing it. Clones were sequenced by immunoSEQ multiplex PCR, and TCRdb holds only the in-frame ones, with some missing. The top ten hold around 4% of the sample, which has around 210,000 clones, under 70% seen once.

This clonotype was obtained from a human donor with alopecia areata. The specimen comprised CD4+ T cells sorted from blood, sampled at week 4, from a patient treated with tofacitinib. This chain joins TRBV30 and TRBJ1-1; maybe TRBD1 (5 bases). CDR3 DNA sequence: TGTGCCTGGGACCCAGGGACCGCTGAAGCTTTCTTT. Protein: CAWDPGTAEAFF.